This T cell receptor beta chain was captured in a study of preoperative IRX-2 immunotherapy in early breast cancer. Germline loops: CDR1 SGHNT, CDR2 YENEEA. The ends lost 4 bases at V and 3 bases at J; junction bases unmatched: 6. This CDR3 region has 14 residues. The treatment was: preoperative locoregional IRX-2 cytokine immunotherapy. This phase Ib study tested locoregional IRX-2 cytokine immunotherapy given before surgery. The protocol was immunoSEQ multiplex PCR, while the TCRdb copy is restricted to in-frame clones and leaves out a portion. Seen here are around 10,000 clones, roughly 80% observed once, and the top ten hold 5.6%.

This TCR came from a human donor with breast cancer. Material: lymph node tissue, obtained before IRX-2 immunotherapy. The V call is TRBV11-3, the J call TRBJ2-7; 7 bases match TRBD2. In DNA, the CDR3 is TGTGCCAGCAGCTCCTCAGGGAGGGGCTACGAGCAGTACTTC. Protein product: CASSSSGRGYEQYF.